This TCR beta chain was recorded in a study of cytomegalovirus exposure and HLA in healthy donors. Losses at the gene ends were 3 bases for V and 5 bases for J; bases not matched to a gene: 6. The CDR3 length is 16 residues. The V gene's germline CDR1 is SGHRS and CDR2 YFSETQ. Regarding this clone: As yet, its antigen is unknown.

At collection, donors were nominally healthy, but unrecorded immune exposures were probable. Whole-study findings and limits: Excluded: some indistinguishable V segments such as TRBV6-2 and TRBV6-3. Relative to the approximately 700-donor mean, N-insertions were reportedly fewer in an Asian-associated ancestry cluster in a later analysis. Most of the TCR beta V segments (in an earlier analysis) were productive either about 87% or about 30% of the time.

In the PCR, 60 Vbeta and 13 Jbeta primers were used. Assay used: immunoSEQ multiplex PCR; TCRdb lists only in-frame clones, some missing. The profile shows about 94,000 clones, around three fifths of them singletons. This rearrangement joins TRBV5-1 to TRBJ1-6, with 9 bases that match TRBD1. The origin of this receptor is a man younger than 40 in good health and CMV-seronegative. Sequencing was performed on PBMCs. The CDR3 region has the DNA TGCGCCAGCAGCTCGTTCGGGACAGGGAATAATTCACCCCTCCACTTT. It codes for CASSSFGTGNNSPLHF.